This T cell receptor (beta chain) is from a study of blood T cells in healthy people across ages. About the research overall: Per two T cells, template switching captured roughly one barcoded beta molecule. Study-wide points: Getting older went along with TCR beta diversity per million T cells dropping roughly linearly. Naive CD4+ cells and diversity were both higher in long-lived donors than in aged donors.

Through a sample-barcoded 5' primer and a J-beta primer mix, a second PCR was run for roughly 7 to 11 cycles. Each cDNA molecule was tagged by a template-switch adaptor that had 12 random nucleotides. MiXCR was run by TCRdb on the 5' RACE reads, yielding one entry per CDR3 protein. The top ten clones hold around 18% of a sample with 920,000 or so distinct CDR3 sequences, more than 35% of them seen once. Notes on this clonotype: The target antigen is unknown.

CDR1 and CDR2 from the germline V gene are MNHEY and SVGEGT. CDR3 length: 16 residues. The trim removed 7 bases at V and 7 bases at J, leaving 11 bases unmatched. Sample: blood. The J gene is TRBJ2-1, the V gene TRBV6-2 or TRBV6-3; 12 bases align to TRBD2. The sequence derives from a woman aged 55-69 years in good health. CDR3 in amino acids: CASTHTGLAGGNEQFF. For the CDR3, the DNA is TGTGCCAGCACCCACACGGGGCTAGCGGGGGGGAATGAGCAGTTCTTC.